The 29 T cell receptor beta chains in this list originate from one sample, sequenced in a study of identical twins. TCRdb analysed the 5' RACE reads with MiXCR anew, one entry per CDR3 protein. Of 500,000 or so distinct CDR3 sequences listed, roughly an eighth are singletons. The sample also formed part of further work on yellow fever vaccine responses in identical twins.

Sequencing used CD4+ T cells sorted from blood. These receptors were collected from a woman aged 18-30 years in good health.

The chain recombines TRBV21-1 with TRBJ2-5. TRBV21-1 constitutes a pseudogene. CDR3 length: 14 residues. The CDR3 sequence: CASSNLRVQETQYF. The CDR3 bases are TGTGCCAGCAGCAATCTGAGGGTCCAAGAGACCCAGTACTTC.

This clonotype was observed a handful of times. J is TRBJ1-5 and V is TRBV10-3; 7 positions agree with TRBD1. V lost 11 bases and J lost 9; bases outside the gene matches: 13. The CDR3 is 13 amino acids. Germline assignment: CDR1 ENHRY and CDR2 SYGVKD. CDR3 nucleotides: TGTGCCTCGGGGGTGGGACAGAGGGTGCCCCAGCATTTT. The encoded protein is CASGVGQRVPQHF.

The V and J genes are TRBV3-1 and TRBJ2-1, with D perhaps TRBD2 (6 bases). CDR1 is LGHDT and CDR2 is YNNKEL in the germline V gene (reference sequence). The CDR3 has 15 residues. The V and J ends lost 4 bases and 3 bases respectively, with 13 bases between them. The CDR3 DNA sequence: TGTGCCAGCAGCCGTCGCCGGGGGTTCTACAATGAGCAGTTCTTC. Protein: CASSRRRGFYNEQFF.

The chain uses TRBV5-6 and TRBJ2-1; D is uncertain. This CDR3 has 13 amino acids. Trimming removed 4 bases at V and 10 bases at J, with 15 bases between. The germline V gene encodes CDR1 SGHDT and CDR2 YYEEEE. CDR3: CASSGFGLLEQFF. For the CDR3, the DNA is TGTGCCAGCAGCGGTTTTGGCCTGCTCGAGCAGTTCTTC.

This clonotype appeared many times. The genes are TRBV2 and TRBJ1-2; no firm D call. The CDR3 totals 11 residues. Germline V CDR1 and CDR2: SNHLY, FYNNEI. V was pared by 8 bases and J by 2 bases, with 6 bases between. CDR3 bases: TGTGCCAGCGTGGAGAACTATGGCTACACCTTC. Amino acids: CASVENYGYTF. The full variable domain, completed using reference TRBV2 and TRBJ1-2, is EPEVTQTPSHQVTQMGQEVILRCVPISNHLYFYWYRQILGQKVEFLVSFYNNEISEKSEIFDDQFSVERPDGSNFTLKIRSTKLEDSAMYFCASVENYGYTFGSGTRLTVV.

This clonotype was recorded many times. The chain recombines TRBV20-1 with TRBJ1-2, with 7 positions matching TRBD1. CDR1 DFQATT and CDR2 SNEGSKA come from the germline V gene (reference sequence). The CDR3 is made up of 15 amino acids. Trimming took 6 bases from V and 4 from J; bases not matched to a gene: 14. CDR3 DNA: TGCAGTGCCAAAGATGGGGCAGGGGGTGGCTATGGCTACACCTTC. Encoded protein: CSAKDGAGGGYGYTF.

This clonotype was picked up many times. The gene calls are TRBV20-1 and TRBJ2-1, with D maybe TRBD2 (6 bases). This CDR3 comprises 17 residues. From germline, CDR1 is DFQATT and CDR2 SNEGSKA (reference sequence). The V and J ends lost 3 bases and 6 bases respectively, with 24 bases between them. The CDR3 region has the DNA TGCAGTGCTAGCCGTCTCCCCACCGGGAGCTTGTTCAATGAGCAGTTCTTC. It translates to CSASRLPTGSLFNEQFF.

Comment on this clonotype: Relative to the germline gene, one junction end is altered; a read error may explain this. The DNA for the CDR3 is TGTGCTAGCAGCTTACGGCTAGCGGGAGCCGGGGAGCTGTTTTTT. Amino acid sequence: CASSLRLAGAGELFF. The rearrangement uses TRBV7-7 and TRBJ2-2; 10 nucleotides line up with TRBD2. The germline V gene has CDR1 SSHAT and CDR2 FNYEAQ (reference sequence). The CDR3 is 15 amino acids.

The chain has TRBV7-8 and TRBJ1-4; weak D call: TRBD1 (5 bases). V dropped 3 bases and J dropped 8 bases, with 19 bases sitting between them. Germline V gene lookup returns CDR1 SGHVS and CDR2 FQNEAQ. The CDR3 is made up of 16 amino acids. The CDR3 loop is CASSFERGILGEKLFF. The CDR3 DNA reads TGTGCCAGCAGCTTTGAGAGGGGAATACTTGGAGAAAAACTGTTTTTT.

This clonotype was seen only a few times. The chain uses TRBV11-3 and TRBJ2-3; 7 bases fit TRBD1. Germline CDR1 SGHNT, CDR2 YENEEA. The CDR3 length is 15 residues. J was trimmed by 2 bases and V by 1 base; bases with no gene match: 3. The CDR3 DNA is TGTGCCAGCAGCTTAGGGGACAGACACACAGATACGCAGTATTTT. Its translation: CASSLGDRHTDTQYF.

The V gene is TRBV7-6, the J gene TRBJ2-7, with D possibly TRBD2 on 8 matching bases. The CDR3 contains 16 residues. CDR1 is SGHVS and CDR2 is FNYEAQ in the germline V gene. V lost 4 bases and J 3 bases, leaving 19 bases between the germline ends. This CDR3 is CASSSSPGGDSYEQYF. Written as DNA, the CDR3 is TGTGCCAGCAGCTCGTCCCCGGGGGGGGACAGCTACGAGCAGTACTTC. Full variable domain (missing parts from reference TRBV7-6 and TRBJ2-7): GAGVSQSPRYKVTKRGQDVALRCDPISGHVSLYWYRQALGQGPEFLTYFNYEAQQDKSGLPNDRFSAERPEGSISTLTIQRTEQRDSAMYRCASSSSPGGDSYEQYFGPGTRLTVT.

This clonotype showed up many times. The chain couples TRBV12-3 or TRBV12-4 to TRBJ1-1; D ambiguous. Trimming took 4 bases from V and 4 from J, leaving 4 bases between them. The CDR3 is made up of 11 amino acids. The CDR3 DNA sequence: TGTGCCAGCAGTTCGGGCACTGAAGCTTTCTTT. The encoded protein is CASSSGTEAFF.

This clonotype was found a few times. The V gene is TRBV12-3 or TRBV12-4, the J gene TRBJ1-4; D is possibly TRBD1 (6 bases). V was trimmed by 6 bases and J by 7 bases, leaving 15 bases between them. The CDR3 sequence is 14 residues long. The CDR3 DNA sequence: TGTGCCAGCAGGGGAGGGGGAGAGGGTGAAAAACTGTTTTTT. This sequence encodes CASRGGGEGEKLFF.

J is TRBJ2-7 and V is TRBV5-1; 7 bases fit TRBD2. This CDR3 has 15 amino acids. Germline CDR1 SGHRS, CDR2 YFSETQ. Trimming at V came to 3 bases and at J to 7 bases, leaving 13 bases not matched to a gene. This CDR3 reads CASSSQLSGAGEQYF. CDR3 DNA sequence: TGCGCCAGCAGCTCTCAGCTCAGCGGGGCCGGGGAGCAGTACTTC.

The chain combines TRBV27 with TRBJ1-5; no clear D. The germline V and J ends were trimmed by 5 bases and 4 bases, with 15 bases remaining between them. Germline V gives CDR1 MNHEY, CDR2 SMNVEV (reference sequence). The CDR3 spans 15 residues. The DNA for the CDR3 is TGTGCCAGCAGTCCATCCCGCGCGGGTAATCAGCCCCAGCATTTT. Protein product: CASSPSRAGNQPQHF.

Only a few counts were recorded for this clonotype. This chain uses TRBV4-3 with TRBJ2-1; the match to TRBD2 covers 9 bases. This CDR3 has 15 residues. V trimming: 1 base; J trimming: 9 bases; junction bases outside the gene matches: 7. The germline V gene encodes CDR1 LGHNA and CDR2 YSLEER. The CDR3 reads CASSQVAGGPSEQFF. The CDR3 DNA is TGCGCCAGCAGCCAAGTGGCGGGAGGGCCAAGTGAGCAGTTCTTC.

This clonotype was seen repeatedly, ten times or more. The V and J genes are TRBV6-1 and TRBJ1-6, with D possibly TRBD1 on 5 matching bases. Trimming removed 10 bases at V and 6 bases at J, with 16 bases between. The CDR3 consists of 14 residues. Per germline, CDR1 MNHNS and CDR2 SASEGT. The CDR3 DNA reads as TGTGCCACCCAAGACAGCTCCCTTAATTCACCCCTCCACTTT. Amino acids: CATQDSSLNSPLHF.

This clonotype has only a few counts. V is TRBV18 and J is TRBJ2-3, with 15 bases lining up with TRBD2. The CDR3 is 17 residues long. The V and J ends lost 6 bases and 5 bases, in that order; junction bases with no gene match: 9. CDR1 is KGHSH, CDR2 LQKENI, per germline. As DNA, the CDR3 is TGTGCCAGCTCCCATGGACTAGCGGGAGGGCCAGAAGATACGCAGTATTTT. This sequence encodes CASSHGLAGGPEDTQYF.

In its sample, this clonotype was seen a few times. The V gene is TRBV28, the J gene TRBJ2-7; perhaps TRBD1 as D (6 bases). V gave up 1 base and J gave up 2 bases, with 15 bases separating them. Germline assignment: CDR1 MDHEN and CDR2 SYDVKM. There are 16 residues in the CDR3. CDR3 in amino acids: CASSLFMIEGAYEQYF. CDR3 nucleotide sequence: TGTGCCAGCAGTTTATTCATGATCGAGGGGGCCTACGAGCAGTACTTC.

This clonotype occurred a few times. The V call is TRBV18, the J call TRBJ1-6; TRBD1 matches 10 bases. J was trimmed by 9 bases and V by 4 bases; bases with no gene match: 3. The CDR3 has 14 amino acids. Germline CDR1 and CDR2: KGHSH and LQKENI. CDR3 in DNA: TGTGCCAGCTCACAACGACAGGGGGCTTCACCCCTCCACTTT. Protein: CASSQRQGASPLHF.

This clonotype was detected a few times. This chain links TRBV29-1 with TRBJ2-2; TRBD1 matches 12 bases. The CDR3 extends over 18 amino acids. J gave up 1 base and V 5 bases, and 11 bases lay outside the gene matches. Germline V gene data show CDR1 as SQVTM and CDR2 as ANQGSEA. In DNA form, the CDR3 reads TGCAGCGTTAACCGGGACAGGGGGCGAGACGGGAACACCGGGGAGCTGTTTTTT. It codes for CSVNRDRGRDGNTGELFF.

This clonotype has only a few counts. The genes are TRBV24-1 and TRBJ2-3; D not resolved. This CDR3 spans 13 amino acids. CDR1 KGHDR and CDR2 SFDVKD come from the germline V gene. V was pared by 5 bases and J by 4 bases, with 9 bases between. The CDR3 reads CATSGRRADTQYF. Here the CDR3 DNA reads TGTGCCACCAGTGGGAGACGAGCAGATACGCAGTATTTT.

This clonotype occurred a few times. The chain employs TRBV20-1 and TRBJ1-5; D is uncertain. The CDR3 is made up of 13 amino acids. V lost 5 bases, J lost 2 bases, and 10 bases lay in between. The germline CDR1 and CDR2 sequences are DFQATT and SNEGSKA (reference sequence). The CDR3 DNA reads TGCAGTGCTGTGCTGCAGGGCAATCAGCCCCAGCATTTT. Translation gives CSAVLQGNQPQHF.

The chain links TRBV7-9 to TRBJ1-5; D perhaps matches TRBD1 (5 bases). Trimming cost V 3 bases and J 3 bases, with 9 bases left between them. Germline V CDR1 and CDR2: SEHNR, FQNEAQ (reference sequence). The length of the CDR3 is 14 residues. The CDR3 DNA reads as TGTGCCAGCAGCTTTATGACAGACAATCAGCCCCAGCATTTT. Its protein is CASSFMTDNQPQHF.

The chain is built from TRBV6-1 and TRBJ2-3; 10 bases line up with TRBD1. With V trimmed by 3 bases and J by 2 bases, 2 bases remained unmatched. This CDR3 contains 15 residues. Germline CDR1 MNHNS, CDR2 SASEGT. CDR3 protein: CASSEDRGSTDTQYF. The DNA of the CDR3 is TGTGCCAGCAGTGAGGACAGGGGGTCCACAGATACGCAGTATTTT.

This clonotype was detected a few times. The genes are TRBV3-1 and TRBJ2-3, with D unclear. CDR1 and CDR2 from the germline V gene are LGHDT and YNNKEL (reference sequence). With 3 bases removed from V and 0 bases from J, the gap between germline ends came to 13 bases. The CDR3 totals 16 residues. Here the CDR3 reads CASSHLHDTSTDTQYF. The CDR3 nucleotides are TGTGCCAGCAGCCACCTCCATGATACTAGCACAGATACGCAGTATTTT.

This clonotype has a single count. The chain employs TRBV7-9 and TRBJ2-7; D is unclear. The length of the CDR3 is 15 residues. Germline assignment: CDR1 SEHNR and CDR2 FQNEAQ (reference sequence). V lost 4 bases and J lost 4, with 17 bases in between. The CDR3 nucleotides read TGTGCCAGCAGCTCCCCAGTAGGGCCTTTATACGAGCAGTACTTC. It yields the protein CASSSPVGPLYEQYF.

The sample holds many counts of this clonotype. V gene TRBV11-2 combines with J gene TRBJ2-3, with a weak D call TRBD2 (6 bases). The CDR3 has 20 amino acids. V shed 5 bases and J shed 0 bases, with 27 bases lying between them. Per the germline V gene, CDR1 is SGHAT and CDR2 is FQNNGV. The CDR3 loop reads CASSPRLGGLFRPSTDTQYF. The CDR3 nucleotides read TGTGCCAGCAGCCCTAGACTTGGGGGACTCTTCCGACCTAGCACAGATACGCAGTATTTT.

This clonotype has only a few counts. The chain has TRBV14 and TRBJ2-7; D remains unclear. Germline CDR1 SGHDN, CDR2 FVKESK. CDR3 size: 14 residues. With 1 base removed from V and 6 bases from J, the gap between germline ends came to 13 bases. The CDR3: CASSQAFEFREQYF. CDR3 bases: TGTGCCAGCAGCCAAGCGTTCGAGTTCCGCGAGCAGTACTTC.